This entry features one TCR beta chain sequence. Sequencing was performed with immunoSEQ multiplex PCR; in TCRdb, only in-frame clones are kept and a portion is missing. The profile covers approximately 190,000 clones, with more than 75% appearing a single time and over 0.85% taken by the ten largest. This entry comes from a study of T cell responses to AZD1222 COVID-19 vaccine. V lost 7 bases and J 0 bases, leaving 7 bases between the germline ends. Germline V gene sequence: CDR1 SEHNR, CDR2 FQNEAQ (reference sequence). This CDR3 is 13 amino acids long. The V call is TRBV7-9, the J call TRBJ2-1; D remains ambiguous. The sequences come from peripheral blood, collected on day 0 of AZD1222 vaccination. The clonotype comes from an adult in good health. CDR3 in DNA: TGTGCCAGCAAGACTGCCTCCTACAATGAGCAGTTCTTC. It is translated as CASKTASYNEQFF.